This TCR beta chain was identified in a study of T-cell reconstitution after alpha-beta-depleted transplantation in children (dated by TCRdb to between 2015 and 2016). For the study in its entirety: Using TCR repertoire profiling, the study quantitatively followed how T-cell immune reconstitution unfolded in children after TCRalphabeta/CD19-depleted allogeneic hematopoietic cell transplantation.

The library was made by PCR. Sequenced on an Illumina HiSeq 2500. Molecular barcoding was employed in the preparation of TCR libraries, with unique molecular identifiers being used to normalize TCRbeta repertoire quantification. TCRdb's own reprocessing of the public reads used fastp at Q25 and MiXCR and kept productive beta chains. Every distinct CDR3 protein forms one entry, paired with its most common genes and DNA. In this sample the table shows about 540,000 distinct CDR3 sequences, approximately 16% of which occur a single time. The ten most abundant clones make up 3% to 3.5% of the sample. A few counts support this clonotype. This clone's antigen is unknown. It has no much larger one-base neighbor in the sample; base qualities were not kept. The CDR1 and CDR2 encoded by the germline V gene are ENHRY and SYGVKD. Trimming leaves V shorter by 8 bases and J shorter by 0 bases, with the junction holding 9 bases beyond the gene matches. There are 15 amino acids in the CDR3, from cysteine to phenylalanine inclusive. Only the CDR3 portion is preserved as DNA: 45 bases, with reading frame beginning at the first base.

This clonotype originated in a human donor who donated a stem cell graft to a child with acute lymphoblastic leukemia. Sequences were derived from PBMCs from the stem cell graft donor, sampled from the stem cell graft. The sequence is built from TRBV10-3 and TRBJ2-7; 8 bases in the middle match TRBD2. The DNA is TGTGCCATCGCCTCGGGAGGGCTTAGCTCCTACGAGCAGTACTTC. Translation gives CAIASGGLSSYEQYF.